This T cell receptor (beta chain) was identified in a study of blood T cell repertoires in COVID-19 (dated by TCRdb to the early 2020s). As for the study more broadly: Samples from collaborators originated in the United States, Italy and Spain and spanned both the acute and convalescent phases of COVID-19. The repertoires were released in a freely available public database meant as a resource for research on the immune response to SARS-CoV-2. Where HLA class I and class II types were available, the types were taken from metadata supplied by the sample provider, not from assay-based typing. Samples were obtained from the ongoing ImmuneRACE study (first 160 participants) and from about 1,300 subjects provided by 6 global collaborators. The sample metadata nearly always contained a de-identified subject ID, COVID-19 status, age in years and sex. Deeply sampled blood TCRbeta repertoires from subjects exposed to, actively infected with, or recovered from COVID-19 were included in the dataset. The material from the prospective study consisted of cDNA or gDNA derived from T cells, B-cell-depleted T cells, or PBMCs. Paper-wide results and their limitations: The quantity of clinical and demographic metadata differed by source and by participant and was supplied without curation.

At the junction V is shortened by 0 bases and J by 4 bases, with 9 bases in between. Via the germline V gene, CDR1 is MGHRA and CDR2 YSYEKL. From the cysteine through the phenylalanine, the CDR3 covers 14 amino acids. Only the CDR3 DNA is retained, 42 bases long and in frame from the first base. Collaborating institutions collected whole blood in K2EDTA tubes following their own protocols. For TCRbeta analysis, collaborators shipped samples as frozen whole blood, isolated PBMCs, or DNA extracted from either of those sample types. Remarks on this clone: Its antigen is still unknown. No base quality information exists; no much larger clone differs at one position.

TCRbeta CDR3 regions were amplified from genomic DNA by means of the immunoSEQ Assay, a bias-controlled multiplex PCR. As for the authors' bioinformatics: Within the assay, amplification of reference gene primers was used to estimate how many nucleated cells each sample contained. To quantify the absolute abundance of each unique TCRbeta CDR3 rearrangement, sequence reads were collapsed and filtered. For each sample, productive Simpson clonality was calculated as the square root of Simpson's diversity index over productive rearrangements. In its TCRdb copy, this immuneACCESS table keeps in-frame sequences only and misses some clones. Where compared with another copy, unresolved V genes explain less than half of these, and the others have no known cause. V, J and clone size are those of that table, while D and trimming were read from the DNA. The sample includes 65,000 to 90,000 clones, with about 90% observed a single time. The ten largest clones take up around 5.4% of the sample.

The sample consisted of peripheral blood. The TCR was taken from a human donor in a cohort sampled during active COVID-19. This chain is built from TRBV4-1 and TRBJ1-2, with no reliable assignment of the D segment. The CDR3 sequence is CASSQDFAVYGYTF. The base sequence is TGCGCCAGCAGCCAAGATTTTGCAGTCTATGGCTACACCTTC.